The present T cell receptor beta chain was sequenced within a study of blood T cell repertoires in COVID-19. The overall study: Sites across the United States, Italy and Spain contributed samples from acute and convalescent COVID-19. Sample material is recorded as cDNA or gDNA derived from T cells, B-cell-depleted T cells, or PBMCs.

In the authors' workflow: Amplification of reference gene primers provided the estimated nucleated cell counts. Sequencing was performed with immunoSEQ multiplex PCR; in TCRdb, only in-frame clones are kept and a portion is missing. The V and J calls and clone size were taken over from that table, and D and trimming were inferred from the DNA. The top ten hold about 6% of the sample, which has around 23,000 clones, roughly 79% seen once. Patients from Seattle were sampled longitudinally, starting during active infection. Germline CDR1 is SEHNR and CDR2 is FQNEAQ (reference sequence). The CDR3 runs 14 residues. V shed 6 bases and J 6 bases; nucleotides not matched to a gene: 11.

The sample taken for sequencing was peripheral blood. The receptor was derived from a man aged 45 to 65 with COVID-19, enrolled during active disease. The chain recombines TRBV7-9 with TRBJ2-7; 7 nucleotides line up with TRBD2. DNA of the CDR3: TGTGCCAGCAGATTTAGTCTGGGGGAGGGCGAGCAGTACTTC. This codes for CASRFSLGEGEQYF.